These T cell receptor beta chains were read from a single sample in a study of CD8 T cells in Susac syndrome. MiXCR was run by TCRdb on the immunoSEQ multiplex PCR reads, yielding one entry per CDR3 protein. This sample has about 200,000 distinct CDR3 sequences, with about 96% found just once. The specimen sequenced was CD4+ T cells from PBMCs. All receptors derive from a human donor with multiple sclerosis. The CDR3 runs from the conserved cysteine through the conserved F or W. The D gene is left open where the match is weak. Clone size is stated in some rows and not others, as once, few, many or a class when expanded.

d_call	v_call	j_call	clone_size	cdr3_nt	cdr3_aa
NA	TRBV20-1	TRBJ2-3	NA	TGCAGTGCCCGAACAGATACGCAGTATTTT	CSARTDTQYF
NA	TRBV20-1	TRBJ2-7	NA	TGCAGTGCTAGAGAGGGACTCGGCTACTACGAGCAGTACTTC	CSAREGLGYYEQYF
NA	TRBV18	TRBJ2-3	NA	TGTGCCAGCTCACCACCGTATAAGGGAACAGATACGCAGTATTTT	CASSPPYKGTDTQYF
NA	TRBV13	TRBJ1-6	NA	TGTGCCAGCAGCTCGCTCAAAGGGTATAATTCACCCCTCCACTTT	CASSSLKGYNSPLHF
TRBD1	TRBV13	TRBJ2-5	NA	TGTGCCAGCAGCGTCGACAGGGGGCTAGAGACCCAGTACTTC	CASSVDRGLETQYF
NA	TRBV4-2	TRBJ2-3	NA	TGTGCCAGCAGCCAAGACCGTACGTCAGATACGCAGTATTTT	CASSQDRTSDTQYF
NA	TRBV7-9	TRBJ2-5	NA	TGTGCCAGCAGCTACAGAACGGCGGGCGAGACCCAGTACTTC	CASSYRTAGETQYF
TRBD2	TRBV20-1	TRBJ2-1	NA	TGCAGTGCTAGGGGAAGCGGGGGCTCCTACAATGAGCAGTTCTTC	CSARGSGGSYNEQFF
TRBD1	TRBV27	TRBJ1-2	NA	TGTGCCAGCAGTTCCTCGGACAGGGGGGTATACACCTTC	CASSSSDRGVYTF
NA	TRBV20-1	TRBJ2-5	NA	TGCAGTGCTCCCATCTTGGGGGCCCGGGAAGAGACCCAGTACTTC	CSAPILGAREETQYF
TRBD2	TRBV7-9	TRBJ2-2	NA	TGTGCCAGCAGCTTAGTCCCTAGCGGGGGCACCGGGGAGCTGTTTTTT	CASSLVPSGGTGELFF
NA	TRBV25-1	TRBJ2-3	NA	TGTGCCAGCAGTGAATCTCTCGGGCGCACAGATACGCAGTATTTT	CASSESLGRTDTQYF
NA	TRBV7-6	TRBJ1-2	NA	TGTGCCAGCAGCCCGGGAATTAACTATGGCTACACCTTC	CASSPGINYGYTF
NA	TRBV9	TRBJ1-1	NA	TGTGCCAGCAGCGTAGATGGGAGACCCAGTAACACTGAAGCTTTCTTT	CASSVDGRPSNTEAFF
NA	TRBV15	TRBJ2-3	once	TGTGCCACCAGCAGGAACAGGGATACGCAGTATTTT	CATSRNRDTQYF
TRBD1	TRBV20-1	TRBJ1-5	NA	TGCAGTGCTCCCGGGACAGGGGGCAATCAGCCCCAGCATTTT	CSAPGTGGNQPQHF
NA	TRBV3-1	TRBJ1-2	NA	TGTGCCAGCAGCCTCAGGGGATACTATGGCTACACCTTC	CASSLRGYYGYTF
TRBD1	TRBV5-1	TRBJ2-7	NA	TGCGCCAGCAGCGGAGGGACAGGGGGCACCTACGAGCAGTACTTC	CASSGGTGGTYEQYF
NA	TRBV20-1	TRBJ2-1	NA	TGCAGTGCCACGGACTACCGAGGGATCCCGATGAATGAGCAGTTCTTC	CSATDYRGIPMNEQFF
NA	TRBV2	TRBJ1-2	NA	TGTGCCAGCAGGCAGACACCCGGCGGCGGCTACACCTTC	CASRQTPGGGYTF
TRBD2	TRBV29-1	TRBJ2-1	NA	TGCAGCGTTGCCGGCGGGAGGGGTTTGGGTGAGCAGTTCTTC	CSVAGGRGLGEQFF
NA	TRBV24-1	TRBJ2-3	once	TGTGCCACCAGGTTTGGAGGCAGTAGCACAGATACGCAGTATTTT	CATRFGGSSTDTQYF
NA	TRBV14	TRBJ1-2	NA	TGTGCCAGCAGCCAAGATTTGGGGGTCTATGGCTACACCTTC	CASSQDLGVYGYTF
NA	TRBV2	TRBJ2-1	NA	TGTGCCAGCAGTCGGGCCGAGTACAATGAGCAGTTCTTC	CASSRAEYNEQFF
TRBD1	TRBV20-1	TRBJ1-5	NA	TGCAGTGCATTGACAGGGATCAATCAGCCCCAGCATTTT	CSALTGINQPQHF
TRBD2	TRBV19	TRBJ2-2	NA	TGTGCCAGTAGGAAGCGGGAGGGCTCCGGGGAGCTGTTTTTT	CASRKREGSGELFF
NA	TRBV10-3	TRBJ2-7	NA	TGTGCCATCAGTGAGGTTAGGATCATGGCCTCCTACGAGCAGTACTTC	CAISEVRIMASYEQYF
NA	TRBV30	TRBJ1-2	few	TGTGCCTGGAGTCTGGGGGGCTATGGCTACACCTTC	CAWSLGGYGYTF
NA	TRBV29-1	TRBJ2-5	NA	TGCAGCGTTGGAGCGTCGAGTGGCGAGACCCAGTACTTC	CSVGASSGETQYF
TRBD2	TRBV18	TRBJ2-7	NA	TGTGCCAGCTCACTAAACCGACTAGCGGGAGGGAACGAGCAGTACTTC	CASSLNRLAGGNEQYF
TRBD2	TRBV3-1	TRBJ2-5	NA	TGTGCCAGCAGTTATAGCGGGACCCCAGAGACCCAGTACTTC	CASSYSGTPETQYF
TRBD2	TRBV11-2	TRBJ2-1	once	TGTGCCAGCAGCTTAGACCTAGCGGTGGGGTACAATGAGCAGTTCTTC	CASSLDLAVGYNEQFF
NA	TRBV20-1	TRBJ1-2	NA	TGCAGTGCTTTTACAGGGTTTTTTAACTATGGCTACACCTTC	CSAFTGFFNYGYTF
NA	TRBV18	TRBJ1-5	NA	TGTGCCAGCTCACCCACGACAGGTACTCCTGGCAATCAGCCCCAGCATTTT	CASSPTTGTPGNQPQHF
TRBD2	TRBV4-1	TRBJ2-1	NA	TGCGCCAGCAGCCAGATTGGGAGGGCCTATGAGCAGTTCTTC	CASSQIGRAYEQFF
TRBD1	TRBV29-1	TRBJ1-1	once	TGCAGCGTCGGACAGGTCTCATGGCGGGAAGCTTTCTTT	CSVGQVSWREAFF
TRBD1	TRBV4-2	TRBJ1-6	NA	TGTGCCAGCAGCCAAGATGAGGACAGGGAATATTCACCCCTCCACTTT	CASSQDEDREYSPLHF
TRBD2	TRBV5-1	TRBJ2-7	NA	TGCGCCAGCGCCTATCAAGCGGGAGGTTCCGAGCAGTACTTC	CASAYQAGGSEQYF
NA	TRBV9	TRBJ1-2	NA	TGTGCCAGCAGCGTAGAAGGGGTGTATGGCTACACCTTC	CASSVEGVYGYTF